This entry concerns a single TCR beta chain. The data originate from a study of blood T cell repertoires in COVID-19. Overall study: The cDNA or gDNA used as material had been derived from T cells, B-cell-depleted T cells, or PBMCs.

In the original analysis: Reference gene primers were amplified, and this amplification served to estimate nucleated cell counts. Sequencing used immunoSEQ multiplex PCR; TCRdb keeps in-frame clones, though not all of them. The V and J calls and clone size were taken over from that table, and D and trimming were inferred from the DNA. The repertoire holds 35,000 to 45,000 clones, around 94% seen once, with 9.2% in the top ten. V was clipped by 2 bases and J by 5 bases, with 15 bases between them. The CDR3 is made up of 16 amino acids. Germline V lookup: CDR1 ENHRY, CDR2 SYGVKD. The sample comprised peripheral blood. This chain uses TRBV10-3 with TRBJ2-2, with a tentative D call TRBD2 (6 bases). The TCR was taken from a man aged 50 to 59 with active COVID-19. The DNA of the CDR3 is TGTGCCATCAGTGAGGGCGGCGGGATGGATACCGGGGAGCTGTTTTTT. Protein sequence: CAISEGGGMDTGELFF.